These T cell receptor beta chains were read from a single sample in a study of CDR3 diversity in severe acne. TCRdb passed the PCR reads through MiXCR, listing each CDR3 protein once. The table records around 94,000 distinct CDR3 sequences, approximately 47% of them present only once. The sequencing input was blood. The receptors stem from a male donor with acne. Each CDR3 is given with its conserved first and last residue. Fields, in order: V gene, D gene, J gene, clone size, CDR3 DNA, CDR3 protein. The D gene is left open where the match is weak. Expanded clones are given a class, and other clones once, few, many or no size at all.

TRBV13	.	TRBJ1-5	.	.	CASSFYICSAVPGGSQPQHF
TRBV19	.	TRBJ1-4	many	TGTGCCAGTGAGACCCAGATGGGCGGTGAAAAACTGTTTTTT	CASETQMGGEKLFF
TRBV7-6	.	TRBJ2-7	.	TGTGCCAGCAGCGAGCCGGAACGAAGGGAGCAGTACTTC	CASSEPERREQYF
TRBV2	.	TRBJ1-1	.	TGTGCCAGCAGGGGTGATCGGACTGAAGCTTTCTTT	CASRGDRTEAFF
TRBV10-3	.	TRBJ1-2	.	TGTGCCTTCAGGGGTGGCGACTATGGCTACACCTTC	CAFRGGDYGYTF
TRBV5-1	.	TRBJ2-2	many	TGCGCCAGCAGCGGGAGGCAGAGTACCGGGGAGCTGTTTTTT	CASSGRQSTGELFF
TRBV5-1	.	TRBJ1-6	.	TGCGCCAGCAGCTTGGTAGGGTACGGTTCACCCCTCCACTTT	CASSLVGYGSPLHF
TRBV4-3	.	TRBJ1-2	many	TGCGCCAGCAGCCAGTCGGTGTATGGGTCCTATGGCTACACCTTC	CASSQSVYGSYGYTF
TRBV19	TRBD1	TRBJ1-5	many	TGTGCCAGTAGAACCGGGACAGGGGACGTTCAGCCCCAGCATTTT	CASRTGTGDVQPQHF
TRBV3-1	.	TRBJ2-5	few	TGTGCCAGCAGCCAAGATGGTGGGCAAGAGACCCAGTACTTC	CASSQDGGQETQYF